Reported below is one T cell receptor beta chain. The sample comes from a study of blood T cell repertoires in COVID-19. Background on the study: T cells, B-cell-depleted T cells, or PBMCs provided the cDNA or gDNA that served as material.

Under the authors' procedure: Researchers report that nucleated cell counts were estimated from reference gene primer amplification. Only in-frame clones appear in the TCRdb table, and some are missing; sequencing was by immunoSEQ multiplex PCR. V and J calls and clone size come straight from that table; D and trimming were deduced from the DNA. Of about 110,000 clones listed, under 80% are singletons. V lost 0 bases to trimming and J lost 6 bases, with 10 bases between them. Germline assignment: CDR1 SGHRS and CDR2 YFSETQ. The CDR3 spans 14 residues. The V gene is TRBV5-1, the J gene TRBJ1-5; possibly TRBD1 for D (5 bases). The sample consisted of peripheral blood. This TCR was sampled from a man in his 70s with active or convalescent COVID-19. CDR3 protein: CASSLGGDAQPQHF. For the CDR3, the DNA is TGCGCCAGCAGCTTGGGGGGGGATGCTCAGCCCCAGCATTTT.